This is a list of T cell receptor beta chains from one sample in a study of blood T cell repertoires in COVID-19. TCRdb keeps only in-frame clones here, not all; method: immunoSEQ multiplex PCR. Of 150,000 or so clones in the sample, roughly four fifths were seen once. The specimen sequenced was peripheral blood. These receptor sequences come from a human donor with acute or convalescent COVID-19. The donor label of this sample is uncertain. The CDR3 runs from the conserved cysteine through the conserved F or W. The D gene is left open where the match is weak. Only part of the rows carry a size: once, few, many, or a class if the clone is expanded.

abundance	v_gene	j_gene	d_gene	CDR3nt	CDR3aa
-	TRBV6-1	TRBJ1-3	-	TGTGCCAGCAGTGTAAACAGCTTCCTCTCTGGAAACACCATATATTTT	CASSVNSFLSGNTIYF
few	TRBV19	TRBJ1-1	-	TGTGCCAGTAGTATAGAACAGCTCATGAACACTGAAGCTTTCTTT	CASSIEQLMNTEAFF
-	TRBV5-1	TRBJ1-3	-	TGCGCCAGCAGCTTGGTATGGGGAGCAGGAAACACCATATATTTT	CASSLVWGAGNTIYF
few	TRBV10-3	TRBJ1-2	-	TGTGCCATCAGTGAGTCGGAAGACAGGAGCGGCTACACCTTC	CAISESEDRSGYTF
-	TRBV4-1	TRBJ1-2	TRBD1	TGCGCCAGCAGCCGGACAGGGGGAGGCTACACCTTC	CASSRTGGGYTF
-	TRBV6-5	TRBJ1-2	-	TGTGCCAGCAGTTCGGACACCTATGGCTACACCTTC	CASSSDTYGYTF
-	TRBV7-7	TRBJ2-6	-	TGTGCCAGCAGCCCCCAGGGGCGGGTATCTGGGGCCAACGTCCTGACTTTC	CASSPQGRVSGANVLTF
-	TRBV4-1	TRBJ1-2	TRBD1	TGCGCCAGCAGCCAAGAGGGACAGCCTTTCTATGGCTACACCTTC	CASSQEGQPFYGYTF
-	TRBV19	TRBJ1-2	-	TGTGCCAGTAGTCCACCGACCGACAGCCCCAGGGCTTATCACTATGGCTACACCTTC	CASSPPTDSPRAYHYGYTF
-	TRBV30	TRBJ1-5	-	TGTGCCTGGGGTACAGGCTATAGCAATCAGCCCCAGCATTTT	CAWGTGYSNQPQHF
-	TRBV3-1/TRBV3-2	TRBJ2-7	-	TGTGCCACCGGAAGGGGGGGGCAAAATCCTTTCTACGAGCAGTACTTC	CATGRGGQNPFYEQYF